This T cell receptor (beta chain) was profiled in a study of identical twins. Study-level points and caveats: Fewer insertions were carried by abundant cord blood beta clonotypes, but none was seen in memory repertoires. Twin pairs had excess sharing that was weaker in beta out-of-frame sequences.

There are 13 residues in the CDR3. Looked up from germline, CDR1 is SGHTA and CDR2 is FQGNSA. V shed 4 bases and J shed 3 bases, with 10 bases lying between them. About this clonotype itself: The antigen is unknown.

Donors were all healthy Caucasians. A universal primer site was added by template switching, and unique molecular identifiers were carried by the cDNA. One entry per CDR3 protein, called by TCRdb with MiXCR from the 5' RACE reads. The table includes 450,000 to 650,000 distinct CDR3 sequences, just under 10% detected once. These records were also assigned to another study, of yellow fever vaccine responses in identical twins.

The rearrangement links TRBV7-2 to TRBJ2-7; D unclear. This receptor was identified in a woman aged 18-29 years in good health. The material sequenced was PBMCs. CDR3: CASSSPPNYEQYF. The CDR3 DNA reads TGTGCCAGCAGCTCACCCCCAAACTACGAGCAGTACTTC.